These T cell receptor beta chains were read from a single sample in a study of T cell responses to AZD1222 COVID-19 vaccine. This table comes from immunoSEQ multiplex PCR, and its TCRdb copy is limited to in-frame clones, with some not included. Here the sample spans 45,000 to 55,000 clones, roughly four fifths being singletons. The sample here was peripheral blood, taken on day 0 of AZD1222 vaccination. The source is an adult in good health. CDR3s include the opening cysteine and the closing phenylalanine or tryptophan. Fields, in order: J gene, D gene, clone size, V gene, CDR3 protein, CDR3 DNA. The D gene is left open where the match is weak. A row's size may be missing; if present it is once, few, many or a size class.

TRBJ2-7 | . | . | TRBV6-6 | CASSYLQAGEQYF | TGTGCCAGCAGTTACCTTCAGGCAGGGGAGCAGTACTTC
TRBJ2-3 | . | . | TRBV4-2 | CASSLGLPGPTDTQYF | TGTGCCAGCAGCTTAGGACTGCCTGGTCCCACAGATACGCAGTATTTT
TRBJ2-3 | . | . | TRBV3-1/TRBV3-2 | CASSPNADTQYF | TGTGCCAGCAGCCCCAACGCAGATACGCAGTATTTT
TRBJ2-7 | . | few | TRBV29-1 | CSVNLAEGGYEQYF | TGCAGCGTTAACCTAGCGGAGGGGGGCTACGAGCAGTACTTC
TRBJ2-1 | . | . | TRBV28 | CASSFGAPSPNEQFF | TGTGCCAGCAGTTTTGGGGCCCCGTCCCCCAATGAGCAGTTCTTC
TRBJ1-3 | . | . | TRBV7-7 | CASSSREGPENTIYF | TGTGCTAGCAGCTCCCGCGAGGGGCCTGAAAACACCATATATTTT
TRBJ2-2 | . | . | TRBV18 | CASSPSRNTGELFF | TGTGCCAGCTCACCGAGCAGGAACACCGGGGAGCTGTTTTTT
TRBJ2-3 | . | once | TRBV9 | CASSFTDTQYF | TGTGCCAGCAGCTTCACAGATACGCAGTATTTT
TRBJ1-2 | . | . | TRBV5-1 | CASSWGGVSGGYGYTF | TGCGCCAGCAGCTGGGGAGGGGTCTCCGGGGGCTATGGCTACACCTTC
TRBJ1-2 | . | . | TRBV19 | CASSIVGYGYTF | TGTGCCAGTAGTATAGTAGGGTATGGCTACACCTTC
TRBJ2-5 | TRBD2 | . | TRBV19 | CASSLAGGGGETQYF | TGTGCCAGTAGTCTCGCGGGGGGAGGGGGAGAGACCCAGTACTTC
TRBJ2-2 | . | . | TRBV11-3 | CASSLGGARELFF | TGTGCCAGCAGCTTAGGCGGGGCTAGGGAGCTGTTTTTT
TRBJ2-1 | TRBD1 | . | TRBV7-9 | CASSSAGDSKFF | TGTGCCAGCAGCTCAGCAGGGGACAGCAAGTTCTTC
TRBJ2-7 | . | . | TRBV27 | CASSLLGARSSYEQYF | TGTGCCAGCAGTTTACTGGGCGCCAGGAGCTCCTACGAGCAGTACTTC
TRBJ2-2 | . | few | TRBV2 | CASSAEAGELFF | TGTGCCAGCAGCGCCGAAGCCGGGGAGCTGTTTTTT
TRBJ1-6 | . | . | TRBV5-8 | CASSRHGVLVLHF | TGTGCCAGCAGCCGGCACGGGGTTTTAGTCCTCCACTTT